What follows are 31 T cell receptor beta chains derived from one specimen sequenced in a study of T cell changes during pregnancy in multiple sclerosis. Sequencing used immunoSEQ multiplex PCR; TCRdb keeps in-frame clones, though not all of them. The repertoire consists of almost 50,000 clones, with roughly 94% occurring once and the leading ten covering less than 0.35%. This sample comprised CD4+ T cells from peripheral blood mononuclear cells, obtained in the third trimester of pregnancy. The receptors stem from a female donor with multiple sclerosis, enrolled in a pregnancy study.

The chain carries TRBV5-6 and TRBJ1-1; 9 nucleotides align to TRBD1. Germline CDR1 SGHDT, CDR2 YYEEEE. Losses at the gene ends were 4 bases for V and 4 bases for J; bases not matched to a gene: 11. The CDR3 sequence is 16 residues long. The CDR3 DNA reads TGTGCCAGCAGCCTTTACCCGGGACAGGGAAGCACTGAAGCTTTCTTT. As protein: CASSLYPGQGSTEAFF.

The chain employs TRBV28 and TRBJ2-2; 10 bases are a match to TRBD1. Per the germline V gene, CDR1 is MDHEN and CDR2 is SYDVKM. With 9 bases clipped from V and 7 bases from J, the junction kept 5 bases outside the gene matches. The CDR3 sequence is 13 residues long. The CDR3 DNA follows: TGTGCCAGTAGACAGGGGGCCGACGGGGAGCTGTTTTTT. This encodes CASRQGADGELFF.

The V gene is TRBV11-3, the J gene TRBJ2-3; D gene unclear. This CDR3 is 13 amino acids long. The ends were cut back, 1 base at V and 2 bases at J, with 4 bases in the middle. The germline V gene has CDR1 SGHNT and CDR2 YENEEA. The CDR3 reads CASSLGPTDTQYF. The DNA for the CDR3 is TGTGCCAGCAGCTTAGGGCCCACAGATACGCAGTATTTT.

For the CDR3, the DNA is TGTGCCAGCAGCTTGGTGGGGCAAGTCTATGGCTACACCTTC. Translation gives CASSLVGQVYGYTF. This sequence joins TRBV5-4 and TRBJ1-2; D perhaps matches TRBD1 (5 bases). The germline gives CDR1 SGHNT, CDR2 YYREEE (reference sequence). Trimming removed 0 bases at V and 4 bases at J, with 10 bases between. The CDR3 length is 14 residues.

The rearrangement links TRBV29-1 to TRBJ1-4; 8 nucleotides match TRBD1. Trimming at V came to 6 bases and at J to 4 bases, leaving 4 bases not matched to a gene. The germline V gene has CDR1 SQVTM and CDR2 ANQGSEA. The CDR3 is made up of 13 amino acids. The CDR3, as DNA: TGCAGCGTGCGGGACAGGAATAATGAAAAACTGTTTTTT. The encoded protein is CSVRDRNNEKLFF.

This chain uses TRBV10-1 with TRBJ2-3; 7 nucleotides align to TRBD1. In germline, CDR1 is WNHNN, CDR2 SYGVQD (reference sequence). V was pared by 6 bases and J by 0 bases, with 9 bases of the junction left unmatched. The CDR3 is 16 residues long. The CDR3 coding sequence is TGCGCCAGCAGCGGATCCAGGGGGTTTAGCACAGATACGCAGTATTTT. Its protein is CASSGSRGFSTDTQYF.

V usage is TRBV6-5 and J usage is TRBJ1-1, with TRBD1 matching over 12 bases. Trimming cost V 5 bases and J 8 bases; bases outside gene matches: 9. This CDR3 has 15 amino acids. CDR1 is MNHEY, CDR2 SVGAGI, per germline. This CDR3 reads CASSPGTGGLPEAFF. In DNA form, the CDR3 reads TGTGCCAGCAGTCCCGGGACAGGGGGCCTCCCCGAAGCTTTCTTT.

CDR3 in amino acids: CASTSGQGRVLGTEAFF. The CDR3 DNA reads as TGTGCCAGTACCTCGGGACAGGGGCGCGTTTTGGGCACTGAAGCTTTCTTT. V is TRBV19 and J is TRBJ1-1; 10 positions agree with TRBD1. The V segment lost 7 bases and the J segment 4 bases; nucleotides outside the gene matches: 15. This CDR3 comprises 17 residues. CDR1 LNHDA and CDR2 SQIVND come from the germline V gene (reference sequence). The full variable domain, with the rest looked up from reference TRBV19 and TRBJ1-1, is DGGITQSPKYLFRKEGQNVTLSCEQNLNHDAMYWYRQDPGQGLRLIYYSQIVNDFQKGDIAEGYSVSREKKESFPLTVTSAQKNPTAFYLCASTSGQGRVLGTEAFFGQGTRLTVV.

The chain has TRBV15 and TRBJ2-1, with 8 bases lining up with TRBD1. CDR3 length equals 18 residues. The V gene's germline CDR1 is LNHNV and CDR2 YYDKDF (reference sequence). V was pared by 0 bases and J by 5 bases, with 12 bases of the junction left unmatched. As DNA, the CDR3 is TGTGCCACCAGCAGAGATGAGGGTTGGACAGGGTATGACAATGAGCAGTTCTTC. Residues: CATSRDEGWTGYDNEQFF.

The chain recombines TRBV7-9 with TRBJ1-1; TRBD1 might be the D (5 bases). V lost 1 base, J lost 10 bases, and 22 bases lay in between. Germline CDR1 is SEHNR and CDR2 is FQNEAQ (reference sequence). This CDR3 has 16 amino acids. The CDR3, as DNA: TGTGCCAGCAGCTTAGGTGTGGGACTGACTTTTTCAAGAGCTTTCTTT. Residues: CASSLGVGLTFSRAFF.

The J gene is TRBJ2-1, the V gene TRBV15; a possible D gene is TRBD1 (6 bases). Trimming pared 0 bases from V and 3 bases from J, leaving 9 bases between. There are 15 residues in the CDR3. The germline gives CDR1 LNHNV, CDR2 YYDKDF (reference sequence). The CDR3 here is CATSRDQDSYNEQFF. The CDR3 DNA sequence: TGTGCCACCAGCAGAGATCAGGACAGCTACAATGAGCAGTTCTTC.

This CDR3 reads CSAWTLSYEQYF. CDR3 bases: TGCAGCGCCTGGACATTGTCCTACGAGCAGTACTTC. The rearrangement uses TRBV29-1 and TRBJ2-7; possibly TRBD1 for D (5 bases). This CDR3 has 12 residues. V was clipped by 7 bases and J by 1 base, with 11 bases between them. Germline CDR1 reads SQVTM; CDR2 reads ANQGSEA.

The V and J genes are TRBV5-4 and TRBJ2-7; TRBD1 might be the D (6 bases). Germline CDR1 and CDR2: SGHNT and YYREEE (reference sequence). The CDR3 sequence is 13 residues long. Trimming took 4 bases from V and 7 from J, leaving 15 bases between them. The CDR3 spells CASSPRDIREQYF. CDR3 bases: TGTGCCAGCAGCCCCAGGGACATTAGGGAGCAGTACTTC.

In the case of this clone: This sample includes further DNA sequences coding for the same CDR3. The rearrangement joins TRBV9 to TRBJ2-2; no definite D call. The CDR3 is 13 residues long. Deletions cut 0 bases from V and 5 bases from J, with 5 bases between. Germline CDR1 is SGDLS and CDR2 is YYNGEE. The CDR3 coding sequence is TGTGCCAGCAGCGTAGGAGGAACCGGGGAGCTGTTTTTT. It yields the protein CASSVGGTGELFF. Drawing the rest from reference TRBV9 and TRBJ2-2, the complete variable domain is DSGVTQTPKHLITATGQRVTLRCSPRSGDLSVYWYQQSLDQGLQFLIQYYNGEERAKGNILERFSAQQFPDLHSELNLSSLELGDSALYFCASSVGGTGELFFGEGSRLTVL.

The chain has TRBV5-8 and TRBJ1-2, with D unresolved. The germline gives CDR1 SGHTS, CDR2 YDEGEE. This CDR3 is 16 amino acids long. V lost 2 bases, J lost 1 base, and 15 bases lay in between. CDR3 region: CASSFYGSGVNYGYTF. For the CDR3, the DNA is TGTGCCAGCAGCTTCTACGGGTCGGGAGTTAACTATGGCTACACCTTC.

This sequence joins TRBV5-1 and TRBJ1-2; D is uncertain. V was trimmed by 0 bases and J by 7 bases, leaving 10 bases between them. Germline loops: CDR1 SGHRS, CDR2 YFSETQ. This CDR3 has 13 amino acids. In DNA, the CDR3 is TGCGCCAGCAGCTTGGATCCGGTCGGTGGCTACACCTTC. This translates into CASSLDPVGGYTF. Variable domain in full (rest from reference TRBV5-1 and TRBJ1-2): KAGVTQTPRYLIKTRGQQVTLSCSPISGHRSVSWYQQTPGQGLQFLFEYFSETQRNKGNFPGRFSGRQFSNSRSEMNVSTLELGDSALYLCASSLDPVGGYTFGSGTRLTVV.

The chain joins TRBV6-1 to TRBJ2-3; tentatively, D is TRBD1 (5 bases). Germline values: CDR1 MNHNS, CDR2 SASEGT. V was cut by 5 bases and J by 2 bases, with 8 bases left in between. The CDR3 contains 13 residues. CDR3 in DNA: TGTGCCAGCAGTAAGGGGTACACAGATACGCAGTATTTT. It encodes CASSKGYTDTQYF.

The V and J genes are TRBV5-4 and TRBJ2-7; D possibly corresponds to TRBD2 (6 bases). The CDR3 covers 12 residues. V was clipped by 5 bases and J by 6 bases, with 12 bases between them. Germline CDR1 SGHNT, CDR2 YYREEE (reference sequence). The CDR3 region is CASSSQGGEQYF. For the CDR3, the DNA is TGTGCCAGCAGTTCTCAGGGAGGCGAGCAGTACTTC.

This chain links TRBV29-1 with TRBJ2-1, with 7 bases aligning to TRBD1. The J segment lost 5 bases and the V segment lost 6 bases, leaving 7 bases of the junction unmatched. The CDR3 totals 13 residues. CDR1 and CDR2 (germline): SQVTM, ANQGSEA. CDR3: CSVDRVLDNEQFF. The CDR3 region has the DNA TGCAGCGTCGACAGGGTTTTGGACAATGAGCAGTTCTTC.

For the CDR3, the DNA is TGTGCCAGCAGCGACAGACAGGACGGAAACACCATATATTTT. Protein: CASSDRQDGNTIYF. V and J are TRBV5-4 and TRBJ1-3; tentatively, D is TRBD1 (6 bases). This CDR3 is built from 14 residues. Trimming pared 4 bases from V and 4 bases from J, leaving 12 bases between. Per germline, CDR1 SGHNT and CDR2 YYREEE (reference sequence).

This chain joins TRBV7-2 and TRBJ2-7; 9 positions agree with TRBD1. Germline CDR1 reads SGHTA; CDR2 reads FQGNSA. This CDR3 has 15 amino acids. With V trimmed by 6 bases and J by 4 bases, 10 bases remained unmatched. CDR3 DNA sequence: TGTGCCAGCAGTACGGGACAGGGTCCGCTGTACGAGCAGTACTTC. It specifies CASSTGQGPLYEQYF.

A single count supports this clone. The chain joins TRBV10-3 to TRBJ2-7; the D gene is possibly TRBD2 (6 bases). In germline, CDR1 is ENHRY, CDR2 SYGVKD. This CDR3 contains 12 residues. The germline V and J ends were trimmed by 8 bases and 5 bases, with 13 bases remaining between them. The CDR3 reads CAISGELHEQYF. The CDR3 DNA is TGTGCCATCTCGGGGGAACTCCACGAGCAGTACTTC.

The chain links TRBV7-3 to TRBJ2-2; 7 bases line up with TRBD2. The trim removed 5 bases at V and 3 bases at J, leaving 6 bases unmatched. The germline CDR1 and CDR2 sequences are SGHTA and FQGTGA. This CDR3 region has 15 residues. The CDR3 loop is CASSPQTSYTGELFF. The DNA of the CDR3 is TGTGCCAGCAGCCCCCAGACTAGCTACACCGGGGAGCTGTTTTTT.

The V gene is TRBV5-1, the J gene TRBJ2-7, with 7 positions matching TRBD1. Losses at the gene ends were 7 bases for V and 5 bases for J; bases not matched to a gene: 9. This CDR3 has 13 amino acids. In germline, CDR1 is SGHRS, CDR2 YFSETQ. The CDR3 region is CASSLTTGDEQYF. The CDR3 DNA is TGCGCCAGCTCTCTGACTACAGGGGACGAGCAGTACTTC.

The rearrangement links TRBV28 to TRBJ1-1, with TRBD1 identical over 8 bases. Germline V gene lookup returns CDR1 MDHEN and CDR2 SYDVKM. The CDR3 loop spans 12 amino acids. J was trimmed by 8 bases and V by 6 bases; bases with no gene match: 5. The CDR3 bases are TGTGCCAGCAGGATCGGACAGGGAGAAGCTTTCTTT. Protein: CASRIGQGEAFF.

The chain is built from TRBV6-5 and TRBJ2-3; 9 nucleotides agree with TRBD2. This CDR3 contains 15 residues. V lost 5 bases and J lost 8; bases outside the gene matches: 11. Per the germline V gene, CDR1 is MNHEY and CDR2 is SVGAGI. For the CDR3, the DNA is TGTGCCAGCAGTATCTCTAGCGGGACTGGGATTACGCAGTATTTT. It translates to CASSISSGTGITQYF.

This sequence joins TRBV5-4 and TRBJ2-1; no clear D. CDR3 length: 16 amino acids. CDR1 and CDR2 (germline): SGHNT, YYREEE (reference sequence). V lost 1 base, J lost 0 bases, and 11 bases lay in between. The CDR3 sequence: CASSLSTSSSYNEQFF. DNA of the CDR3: TGTGCCAGCAGCTTGAGTACCTCGAGCTCCTACAATGAGCAGTTCTTC.

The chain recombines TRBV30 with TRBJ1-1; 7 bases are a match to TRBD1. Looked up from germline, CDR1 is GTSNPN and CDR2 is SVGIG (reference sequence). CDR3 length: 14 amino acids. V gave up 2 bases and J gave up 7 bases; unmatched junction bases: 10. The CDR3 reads CAWSSDRAVNEAFF. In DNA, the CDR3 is TGTGCCTGGAGTTCAGACAGGGCGGTAAATGAAGCTTTCTTT.

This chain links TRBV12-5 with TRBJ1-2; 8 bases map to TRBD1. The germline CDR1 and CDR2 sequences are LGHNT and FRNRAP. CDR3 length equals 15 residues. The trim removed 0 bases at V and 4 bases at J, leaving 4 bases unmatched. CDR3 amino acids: CASGLVPGTGYGYTF. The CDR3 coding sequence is TGTGCTAGTGGTTTGGTACCCGGGACAGGCTATGGCTACACCTTC.

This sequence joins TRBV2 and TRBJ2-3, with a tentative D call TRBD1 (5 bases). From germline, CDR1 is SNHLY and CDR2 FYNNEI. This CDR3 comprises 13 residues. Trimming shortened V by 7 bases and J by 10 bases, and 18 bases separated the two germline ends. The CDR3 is CASTPNTVGAQYF. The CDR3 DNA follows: TGTGCCAGCACCCCGAATACAGTAGGGGCGCAGTATTTT.

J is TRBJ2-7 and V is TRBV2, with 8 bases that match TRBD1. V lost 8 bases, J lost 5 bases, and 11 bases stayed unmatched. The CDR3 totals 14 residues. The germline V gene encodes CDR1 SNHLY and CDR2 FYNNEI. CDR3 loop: CASFRPGQDDEQYF. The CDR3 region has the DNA TGTGCCAGCTTCCGGCCGGGACAGGACGACGAGCAGTACTTC.